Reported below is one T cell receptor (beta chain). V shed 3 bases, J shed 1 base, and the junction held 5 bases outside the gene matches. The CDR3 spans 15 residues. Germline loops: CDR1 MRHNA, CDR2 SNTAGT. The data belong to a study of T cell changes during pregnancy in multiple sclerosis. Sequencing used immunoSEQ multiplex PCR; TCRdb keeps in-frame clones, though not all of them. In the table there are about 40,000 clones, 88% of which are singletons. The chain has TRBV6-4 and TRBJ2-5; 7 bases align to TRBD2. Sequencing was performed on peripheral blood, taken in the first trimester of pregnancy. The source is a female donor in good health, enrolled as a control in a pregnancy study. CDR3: CASSEGSGGQETQYF. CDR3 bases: TGTGCCAGCAGTGAAGGGTCGGGGGGCCAAGAGACCCAGTACTTC.